The 15 T cell receptor beta chains given below trace back to one sample, sequenced in a study of blood T cell repertoires in COVID-19. Some clones are missing from TCRdb's copy, which holds only in-frame ones; the method was immunoSEQ multiplex PCR. The repertoire includes 80,000 or so clones, over 65% of them detected once, and 5% to 6% sits in the top ten. Material: peripheral blood. Receptor source: a man aged 50-60 years with active or convalescent COVID-19.

This chain uses TRBV19 with TRBJ2-7; TRBD2 might be the D (5 bases). V lost 7 bases, J lost 0 bases, and 13 bases lay in between. From germline, CDR1 is LNHDA and CDR2 SQIVND (reference sequence). CDR3 length equals 14 residues. CDR3 loop: CASKLRAASYEQYF. The CDR3 bases are TGTGCCAGTAAACTGAGAGCGGCCTCCTACGAGCAGTACTTC.

J is TRBJ2-7 and V is TRBV7-9, with D possibly matching TRBD1 (6 bases). Trimming took off 1 base at V and 0 bases at J, with 10 bases between the two ends. The CDR3 is 15 amino acids. Germline V gives CDR1 SEHNR, CDR2 FQNEAQ (reference sequence). The CDR3 sequence: CASSLGTDFSYEQYF. CDR3 DNA: TGTGCCAGCAGCTTAGGGACAGACTTCTCCTACGAGCAGTACTTC.

This clone was observed a few times. The chain links TRBV30 to TRBJ1-5; D perhaps matches TRBD1 (5 bases). CDR1 and CDR2 (germline): GTSNPN, SVGIG (reference sequence). Trimming stripped 1 base from V and 6 bases from J, with 16 bases between. This CDR3 spans 15 amino acids. CDR3 amino acids: CAWSAKGSVSQPQHF. The CDR3 region has the DNA TGTGCCTGGAGTGCCAAGGGGTCTGTGAGTCAGCCCCAGCATTTT.

With regard to this clone: The identical CDR3 is also encoded by other nucleotide sequences in the sample. CDR3 DNA sequence: TGTGCCAGCAGTTACCGACAGGGCCGAACTAACTATGGCTACACCTTC. As protein: CASSYRQGRTNYGYTF. The chain has TRBV6-5 and TRBJ1-2; 7 nucleotides align to TRBD1. The CDR3 loop spans 16 amino acids. Trimming took 2 bases from V and 0 from J; bases not matched to a gene: 6. The germline V gene encodes CDR1 MNHEY and CDR2 SVGAGI.

J is TRBJ2-1 and V is TRBV5-4, with a possible D match to TRBD1 (7 bases). The germline CDR1 and CDR2 sequences are SGHNT and YYREEE (reference sequence). This CDR3 contains 14 residues. V lost 5 bases and J lost 4, with 13 bases in between. In DNA, the CDR3 is TGTGCCAGCAGTTACCAGGGGGGTTACAATGAGCAGTTCTTC. This sequence encodes CASSYQGGYNEQFF.

The V gene is TRBV6-1, the J gene TRBJ1-4; D ambiguous. From germline, CDR1 is MNHNS and CDR2 SASEGT. This CDR3 has 18 amino acids. Trimming pared 0 bases from V and 0 bases from J, leaving 14 bases between. CDR3 DNA sequence: TGTGCCAGCAGTGAAGCGGTCGTCGGGTCAGCAACTAATGAAAAACTGTTTTTT. It translates to CASSEAVVGSATNEKLFF.

CDR3 residues: CASSSRQSLDGYTF. The DNA of the CDR3 is TGTGCCAGCAGCTCCCGACAGAGCCTCGATGGCTACACCTTC. The chain carries TRBV7-2 and TRBJ1-2; possible D gene TRBD1, 5 bases. This CDR3 spans 14 amino acids. The germline V gene has CDR1 SGHTA and CDR2 FQGNSA. Between the trimmed V and J ends, which lost 4 bases and 6 bases, there was a span of 15 bases.

The chain links TRBV7-9 to TRBJ1-2, with TRBD1 matching over 8 bases. CDR1 is SEHNR and CDR2 is FQNEAQ in the germline V gene (reference sequence). The CDR3 runs 17 residues. V was pared by 4 bases and J by 0 bases, with 10 bases of the junction left unmatched. CDR3 coding DNA: TGTGCCAGCAGCTACTCTGGGGACAGGAGTCCTAACTATGGCTACACCTTC. This encodes CASSYSGDRSPNYGYTF.

J is TRBJ1-1 and V is TRBV30, with no clear D. V lost 0 bases and J lost 8, with 16 bases in between. Germline V gene sequence: CDR1 GTSNPN, CDR2 SVGIG (reference sequence). The CDR3 sequence is 14 residues long. DNA of the CDR3: TGTGCCTGGAGTGTACGTCGGCGGGAAGCCGAAGCTTTCTTT. It codes for CAWSVRRREAEAFF.

J is TRBJ1-2 and V is TRBV4-3; tentatively, D is TRBD1 (5 bases). Germline V gene sequence: CDR1 LGHNA, CDR2 YSLEER. This CDR3 has 13 amino acids. V shed 0 bases and J shed 5 bases, with 7 bases lying between them. The DNA of the CDR3 is TGCGCCAGCAGCCAAGAGACAGCTTATGGCTACACCTTC. Translating it yields CASSQETAYGYTF.

The rearrangement joins TRBV10-3 to TRBJ1-6; TRBD1 might be the D (6 bases). Trimming removed 0 bases at V and 9 bases at J, with 12 bases between. The CDR3 loop spans 15 amino acids. Germline CDR1 is ENHRY and CDR2 is SYGVKD. In DNA form, the CDR3 reads TGTGCCATCAGTGAGTCATGGGGGCTTGGTTCACCCCTCCACTTT. Translating gives CAISESWGLGSPLHF.

V gene TRBV5-1 combines with J gene TRBJ2-3; TRBD1 is a possible D gene (6 bases). CDR3 size: 16 residues. CDR1 and CDR2 from the germline V gene are SGHRS and YFSETQ. V was cut by 0 bases and J by 6 bases, with 17 bases left in between. The CDR3 protein is CASSLGGGVGTDTQYF. In DNA, the CDR3 is TGCGCCAGCAGCTTGGGAGGGGGTGTAGGAACGGATACGCAGTATTTT.

This clone has more than one count but fewer than ten. The chain joins TRBV6-1 to TRBJ1-6; 7 bases agree with TRBD1. The CDR3 length is 16 residues. Per the germline V gene, CDR1 is MNHNS and CDR2 is SASEGT. V dropped 4 bases and J dropped 5; count of bases not matched to a gene: 8. The CDR3 region is CASSGAAGGNNSPLHF. The CDR3 DNA follows: TGTGCCAGCAGTGGGGCCGCAGGGGGAAATAATTCACCCCTCCACTTT.

This rearrangement joins TRBV6-5 to TRBJ1-5, with D maybe TRBD1 (5 bases). V was shortened by 6 bases and J by 1 base, with 13 bases between the two germline ends. Germline V gene lookup returns CDR1 MNHEY and CDR2 SVGAGI. CDR3 length equals 15 residues. The CDR3 reads CASSPDSVSNQPQHF. For the CDR3, the DNA is TGTGCCAGCAGCCCCGACAGCGTGAGCAATCAGCCCCAGCATTTT.

The CDR3 nucleotides are TGTGCCACCAGGGACAGGGGCGCAGATACGCAGTATTTT. Its translation: CATRDRGADTQYF. The chain couples TRBV24-1 to TRBJ2-3; 9 bases align to TRBD1. CDR1 and CDR2 from the germline V gene are KGHDR and SFDVKD. J gave up 4 bases and V 7 bases, and 2 bases lay outside the gene matches. The CDR3 runs 13 residues.